This T cell receptor (beta chain) emerged from a study of T cell responses to AZD1222 COVID-19 vaccine. CDR3 length: 13 residues. TCRdb keeps only in-frame clones here, not all; method: immunoSEQ multiplex PCR. The data show roughly 190,000 clones, 85% to 95% seen once. The TCR comes from an adult in good health. The J gene is TRBJ1-1, the V gene TRBV21-1; no DNA check was done on the table's D call, TRBD1. TRBV21-1 counts as a pseudogene. Source: peripheral blood, taken on day 0 of AZD1222 vaccination. The CDR3 coding sequence is TGTGCCAGCAGCACTCCCCAGGGGGACAAAGCTTTCTTT. This gives the protein CASSTPQGDKAFF.